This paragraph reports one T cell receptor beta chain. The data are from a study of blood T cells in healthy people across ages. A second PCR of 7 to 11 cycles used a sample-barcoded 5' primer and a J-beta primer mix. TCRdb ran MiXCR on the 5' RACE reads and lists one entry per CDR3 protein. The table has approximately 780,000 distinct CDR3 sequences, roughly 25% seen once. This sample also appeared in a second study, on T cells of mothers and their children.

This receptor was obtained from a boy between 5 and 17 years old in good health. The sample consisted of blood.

The CDR3: CASSLALIGELFF. The CDR3 coding sequence is TGCGCCAGCAGCTTGGCCTTGATCGGGGAGCTGTTTTTT. The chain joins TRBV5-1 to TRBJ2-2; D call uncertain. The CDR3 spans 13 residues. V lost 0 bases, J lost 7 bases, and 7 bases lay in between. From germline, CDR1 is SGHRS and CDR2 YFSETQ.